The source of this T cell receptor beta chain is a study of T cell repertoires in cytomegalovirus infection (dated 2019 in TCRdb). Describing the broader study: Recently identified HLA-C-restricted CMV epitopes, whose presentation resists viral immunomodulation, were targeted by peptide stimulations together with well-studied HLA-B-restricted epitopes. The HLA type of each donor mattered for the analysis, because public TCR beta signatures pointed to carriage of CMV infection along with the matching HLA type.

General conclusions and limits of the study: In the ex vivo response, HLA-C-restricted CMV-specific TCR beta clonotypes were dominant, and in two of eight donors the single most frequent clonotype came from this HLA-C-restricted group. In both this cohort and an independent roughly 330-donor cohort, the cumulative frequency of public TCR beta family members distinguished carriers of CMV infection plus the relevant HLA type.

What the treatment or condition label conveys for this sample: in vitro stimulation with specific CMV peptide epitopes to enrich CMV-specific T cells. In the germline V gene, CDR1 corresponds to MNHEY and CDR2 to SVGAGI. Including cysteine and phenylalanine, the CDR3 has 17 amino acids. Only the CDR3 DNA is retained, 51 bases long and in frame from the first base. The junction shows trimming of 1 base on V and 4 bases on J, and the gene matches do not reach 8 bases of it. For sequencing, an Illumina HiSeq 1500 was employed. TCRdb applied fastp at Q25 and MiXCR to the public reads, then kept only in-frame beta chains. One record per CDR3 amino acid sequence lists the most common genes and DNA. Within this sample are some 900,000 distinct CDR3 sequences, with roughly 33% of them counted one time only. The ten largest make up 9.5% to 15% of the sample. This clonotype was seen only a few times. The antigen this receptor binds is unknown. No base quality values were provided; no much bigger clone lies one nucleotide off.

The sequencing used cultured CD8+ T cells from PBMCs, collected from culture after CMV antigen stimulation. The clonotype was recovered from a human donor in good health (CMV status not recorded). Some clones in this sample may be carry-over from other donors' samples. This chain is built from TRBV6-5 and TRBJ2-1; 9 of the junction bases match TRBD2. The CDR3 sequence is CASSYFHIAGEYNEQFF. The sequence in DNA is TGTGCCAGCAGTTACTTTCATATAGCGGGGGAATACAATGAGCAGTTCTTC.